This entry concerns a single T cell receptor (beta chain). Antigen unknown. These data are taken from a study of cytomegalovirus exposure and HLA in healthy donors. Study-wide background: In an earlier analysis, around 100 million unique TCR beta sequences were found from 150 million to 200 million T cells. Overall study findings and caveats: The classifier reportedly diagnosed cytomegalovirus status with high specificity and sensitivity.

Germline assignment: CDR1 SEHNR and CDR2 FQNEAQ (reference sequence). The CDR3 totals 14 residues. V was clipped by 5 bases and J by 2 bases; unmatched bases: 6. The PCR made use of 60 Vbeta and 13 Jbeta primers. Clones were read by immunoSEQ multiplex PCR, and TCRdb kept only the in-frame ones, dropping some. The table lists approximately 150,000 clones, more than 65% of them singletons, with 1.3% in the top ten. Sequenced sample: PBMCs. The TCR sequence derives from a man aged 25-40 years in good health and CMV-seronegative. V and J are TRBV7-9 and TRBJ2-7, with 7 nucleotides matching TRBD1. CDR3 sequence reads: CASSHRDSPYEQYF. The DNA of the CDR3 is TGTGCCAGCAGCCACCGGGACAGCCCCTACGAGCAGTACTTC. The full variable domain, completed using reference TRBV7-9 and TRBJ2-7, is DTGVSQNPRHKITKRGQNVTFRCDPISEHNRLYWYRQTLGQGPEFLTYFQNEAQLEKSRLLSDRFSAERPKGSFSTLEIQRTEQGDSAMYLCASSHRDSPYEQYFGPGTRLTVT.